This T cell receptor (beta chain) was retrieved from a study of technical replicates of blood from a handful of donors. With 3 bases clipped from V and 3 bases from J, the junction kept 8 bases outside the gene matches. Germline loops: CDR1 SQVTM, CDR2 ANQGSEA. The length of the CDR3 is 15 residues. Measured with immunoSEQ multiplex PCR; TCRdb has only the in-frame clones, and not every one. The sample holds approximately 79,000 clones, about 97% seen once. The chain uses TRBV29-1 and TRBJ2-7; 10 bases align to TRBD2. The receptor was derived from a human donor in good health. Material: T cells isolated from PBMCs. CDR3 coding DNA: TGCAGCGTTGAGGCACTAGCGGGGAGGGGCTACGAGCAGTACTTC. Its translation: CSVEALAGRGYEQYF.